This TCR beta chain was observed in a study of identical twins (dated by TCRdb to 2016 to 2018). Some background on the complete study: To test whether fetal clonotypes persist, the study used deep sequencing on TCR alpha and beta repertoires from monozygotic twins, unrelated adults of various ages, and cord blood. Replicate twin experiments were performed at different times using different library preparation protocols to rule out contamination. Broader findings and caveats from the paper: Out-of-frame TCR alpha sequences shared between twins showed an excess of low generation-probability sequences compared with coincidental sharing between unrelated individuals. Fewer insertions were carried by abundant cord blood beta clonotypes, a similar but weaker trend appeared in young adult naive repertoires, and no such trend appeared in memory repertoires. In monozygotic twins, out-of-frame TCR alpha sharing was systematically underestimated by recombination models, although the models agreed with sharing between unrelated individuals. A weaker excess of twin sharing was found in beta out-of-frame sequences because the signal-to-noise ratio was lowered by fewer shared sequences. Zero-insertion analyses could be partly confounded by invariant T cells such as MAIT and iNKT, although diverse VJ usage argued against such confounding for most clonotypes. Conclusions relied on cross-sectional statistical analysis, since the same donors could not be followed over many years.

The library came from 5' RACE. Reads for this sample came from an Illumina HiSeq 2000. A universal primer binding site was introduced by template switching, and a unique molecular identifier was present in the final cDNA, enabling accurate counting of TCR cDNA molecules. First-strand cDNA for TCR alpha and beta chains was synthesized from specific primers in the conserved constant-segment region. To control for contamination, every cDNA library carried two barcodes: a SMART-Mk sample barcode plus Illumina barcodes. Two successive PCR steps introduced TruSeq adapter sequences along with Illumina sample barcodes. Sequencing of the TCR alpha and beta cDNA libraries was done on the Illumina HiSeq platform using custom primers. On the authors' methods: Unique molecular identifiers were extracted from raw reads with MiGEC, and CDR3 positions were determined with MiXCR. Recombination models were inferred per individual with the repgenHMM and IGoR tools using an EM algorithm. Shared clonotype analysis was performed with the tcR package in R, normalizing sharing by the product of cloneset sizes. To study raw recombination without the effects of thymic and clonal selection, out-of-frame nonproductive sequences were analyzed. TCRdb trimmed public reads at Q25 via fastp, called clones via MiXCR and kept in-frame beta chains. Under each unique CDR3 protein, matching rows form one entry showing the most common genes and DNA. None of the V and J calls come from the authors' own analysis; TCRdb made them. The sample data list over 250,000 distinct CDR3 sequences, and roughly 9% of these were observed just once. Jointly, the top ten make up approximately 6.5% of the sample.

For this clonotype: The target of this receptor is not known. Per-base quality was not reported, and no clone a single base away is much larger than it.

Counted from cysteine to phenylalanine, this CDR3 has 15 amino acids. Only the CDR3 DNA is retained, 45 bases long and in frame from the first base. The germline V gene encodes CDR1 MDHEN and CDR2 SYDVKM. V lost 7 bases and J lost 5 bases, and the count of bases not matched to a germline gene is 8. Every donor in the study was a healthy Caucasian. The twin cohort consisted of three pairs of female monozygotic twins, all aged roughly 18 to 29 years. Positive isolation kits from Invitrogen were used to isolate the CD4+ and CD8+ T cell populations. This same sample was also part of a study on yellow fever vaccine responses in identical twins. As that second paper reports: According to the authors, the vaccine-induced T cell response in identical twins seemed to be partly convergent and partly specific to each individual. Focusing on identical twins, the study followed the T cell clones that responded to the vaccine, and did so with precision.

The chain is assembled from TRBV28 and TRBJ2-1, with TRBD2 matching 10 junction bases. Sequencing was performed on CD8+ T cells sorted from blood. The receptor was derived from a woman between 18 and 30 years old in good health. The nucleotide sequence reads TGTGCCAGCACTGCTCTAGCGGGAGTCGACAATGAGCAGTTCTTC. The resulting protein is CASTALAGVDNEQFF.